The clone carrying this T cell receptor beta chain came up once. Its antigen remains unidentified. The CDR3 covers 14 residues. The V and J ends lost 5 bases and 4 bases respectively, with 15 bases between them. Germline lookup yields CDR1 SGHRS and CDR2 YFSETQ. This sample stems from a study of OX40 agonist ivuxolimab in advanced cancers. Study-level background: The mean age was about 61 years, ranging from 23 to 79, with over 70% of participants male. Overall study findings and caveats: Researchers report that CD8+ T cells had, on average, more expanded clones than CD4+.

Clones were sequenced by immunoSEQ multiplex PCR, and TCRdb holds only the in-frame ones, with some missing. The data hold 75,000 to 100,000 clones, with about four fifths observed a single time. The timepoints at which blood was sampled were baseline, cycle 4 day 1, and cycle 7 day 1. The chain employs TRBV5-1 and TRBJ1-1; D remains ambiguous. The sequence was obtained from an adult with an advanced solid tumor such as melanoma, head and neck, liver or kidney cancer. The specimen comprised CD4+ or CD8+ T cells sorted from blood, sampled in a trial of the OX40 agonist ivuxolimab. CDR3: CASSSSGWGTEAFF. The CDR3 DNA sequence: TGCGCCAGCAGTAGTTCAGGTTGGGGCACTGAAGCTTTCTTT.